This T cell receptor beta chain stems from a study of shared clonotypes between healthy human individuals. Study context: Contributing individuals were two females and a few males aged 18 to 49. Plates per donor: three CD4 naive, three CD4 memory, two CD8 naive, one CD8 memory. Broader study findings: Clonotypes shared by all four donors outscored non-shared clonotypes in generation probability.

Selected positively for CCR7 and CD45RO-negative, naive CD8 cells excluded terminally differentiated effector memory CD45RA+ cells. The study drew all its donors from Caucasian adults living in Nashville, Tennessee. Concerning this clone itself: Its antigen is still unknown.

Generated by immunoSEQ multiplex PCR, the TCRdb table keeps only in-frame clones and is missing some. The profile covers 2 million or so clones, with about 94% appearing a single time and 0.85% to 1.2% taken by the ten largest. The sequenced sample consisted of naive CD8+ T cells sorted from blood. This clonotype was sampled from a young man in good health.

CDR3 amino acids: CSVLGTSENTGELFF. The CDR3 region has the DNA TGCAGCGTGCTGGGGACTAGCGAGAACACCGGGGAGCTGTTTTTT. The J gene is TRBJ2-2, the V gene TRBV29-1; 10 positions agree with TRBD2. Germline values: CDR1 SQVTM, CDR2 ANQGSEA. V lost 6 bases, J lost 1 base, and 5 bases stayed unmatched. There are 15 residues in the CDR3.